A selection of T cell receptor beta chains follows, all from one sample in a study of CD8+ T cells in alopecia areata. The table came from immunoSEQ multiplex PCR; TCRdb's copy has only in-frame clones and leaves some out. The sample has tens of thousands of clones; approximately 50% are singletons. The sequenced material came from NKG2D-high CD8+ T cells sorted from blood. The receptors here all came from a human donor with alopecia areata. CDR3s include the opening cysteine and the closing phenylalanine or tryptophan.

J,V,CDR3
TRBJ2-7,TRBV7-9,CASSPGGGSYEQYF
TRBJ2-7,TRBV7-9,CASSNRERYEQYF
TRBJ2-3,TRBV7-9,CASSTGTKDTDTQYF
TRBJ2-7,TRBV7-9,CASSPEQTGTYEQYF
TRBJ2-7,TRBV7-9,CASSLEKYEQYF
TRBJ2-7,TRBV28,CASSLADYEQYF
TRBJ2-3,TRBV7-9,CASSPVRGDTQYF
TRBJ1-4,TRBV30,CAWTGGDEKLFF
TRBJ2-5,TRBV13,CASSKGALAGRETQYF
TRBJ2-1,TRBV7-6,CASSLSSYEQFF
TRBJ2-7,TRBV25-1,CASMGGSVYEQYF
TRBJ1-2,TRBV7-2,CASSSTGLPNGYTF
TRBJ2-1,TRBV7-9,CASSLGDRGSYNEQFF
TRBJ2-1,TRBV2,CASKERGPLDNEQFF
TRBJ2-1,TRBV29-1,CSVVGFGRNNEQFF
TRBJ2-7,TRBV5-1,CASSPPWARSLTYEQYF
TRBJ2-7,TRBV5-6,CASSLGGGGEQYF
TRBJ1-5,TRBV6-7,CASSYDLSTPQHF
TRBJ1-5,TRBV29-1,CSIRTGENQPQHF
TRBJ2-1,TRBV7-9,CASSSQGRGGRYEQFF
TRBJ1-1,TRBV29-1,CSVWTNEAFF
TRBJ2-7,TRBV4-1,CASSQERNEQYF
TRBJ2-1,TRBV29-1,CSANTRLANEQFF
TRBJ1-1,TRBV29-1,CSVEGGGNTEAFF
TRBJ2-5,TRBV29-1,CSVEGSTGFGETQYF
TRBJ2-1,TRBV28,CASSSPRLGEEQFF
TRBJ1-5,TRBV27,CASSLRAGYSNQPQHF
TRBJ1-2,TRBV29-1,CSVVNRDNYGYTF
TRBJ2-7,TRBV11-2,CASSFGGPYEQYF
TRBJ2-5,TRBV28,CASSPIAGQDQETQYF
TRBJ2-7,TRBV7-8,CASSPSNEQYF
TRBJ2-7,TRBV4-1,CATGMGPGREQYF
TRBJ2-7,TRBV28,CASSFQLAGKYEQYF
TRBJ2-7,TRBV27,CASSLMASGNLYEQYF
TRBJ1-2,TRBV2,CASSESYGYTF
TRBJ2-4,TRBV5-1,CASSLSGTVMDIQYF
TRBJ2-2,TRBV29-1,CSAETAGELFF
TRBJ2-1,TRBV6-5,CASSTTSGTQFF